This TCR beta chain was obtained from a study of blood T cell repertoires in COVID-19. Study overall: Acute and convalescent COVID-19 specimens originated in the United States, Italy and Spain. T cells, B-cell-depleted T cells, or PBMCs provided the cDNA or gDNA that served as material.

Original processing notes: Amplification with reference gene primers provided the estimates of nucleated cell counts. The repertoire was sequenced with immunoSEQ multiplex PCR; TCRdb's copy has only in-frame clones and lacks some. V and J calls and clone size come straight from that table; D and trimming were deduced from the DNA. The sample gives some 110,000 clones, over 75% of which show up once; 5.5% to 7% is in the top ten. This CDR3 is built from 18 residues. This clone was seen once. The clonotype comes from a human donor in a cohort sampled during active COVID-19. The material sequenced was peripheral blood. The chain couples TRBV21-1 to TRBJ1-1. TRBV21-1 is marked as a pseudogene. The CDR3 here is CASSKWPVGSPRDTEAFF. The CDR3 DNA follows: TGTGCCAGCAGCAAATGGCCCGTCGGCTCCCCGAGGGACACTGAAGCTTTCTTT.